These 11 T cell receptor beta chains were all obtained from the same sample, sequenced in a study of graft-versus-host responses after intestinal transplantation. The antigens these receptors bind are not known. The data were produced by immunoSEQ multiplex PCR, yet TCRdb's version contains in-frame clones alone and is incomplete. The profile shows about 36,000 clones, around 94% of them singletons. Specimen: unstimulated CD4+ T cells sorted from spleen or lymph node cells, collected before transplant. Receptors were obtained from a human donor who was the organ donor for an intestinal transplant.

The chain couples TRBV4-1 to TRBJ2-1, with 9 nucleotides matching TRBD1. The CDR3 covers 17 residues. The trim removed 2 bases at V and 1 base at J, leaving 6 bases unmatched. The germline V gene has CDR1 MGHRA and CDR2 YSYEKL. In DNA, the CDR3 is TGCGCCAGCAGCCAAAGAATACAGGGGGCTTCCTACAATGAGCAGTTCTTC. Translated, it gives CASSQRIQGASYNEQFF.

This chain links TRBV2 with TRBJ2-1; no definite D call. CDR1 and CDR2 (germline): SNHLY, FYNNEI. V was shortened by 1 base and J by 6 bases, with 4 bases between the two germline ends. This CDR3 contains 12 residues. The CDR3 loop is CASSEEGNEQFF. The CDR3, as DNA: TGTGCCAGCAGTGAAGAGGGCAATGAGCAGTTCTTC.

The rearrangement uses TRBV18 and TRBJ2-5; no definite D call. The V end lost 5 bases, the J end lost 6 bases, and 16 bases lay between the germline ends. This CDR3 has 14 residues. Germline CDR1 KGHSH, CDR2 LQKENI. This chain's CDR3 is CASSSGPQQKTQYF. The CDR3 DNA reads as TGTGCCAGCTCATCGGGCCCGCAACAAAAGACCCAGTACTTC.

V and J are TRBV6-6 and TRBJ2-3, with 8 bases that match TRBD2. Per the germline V gene, CDR1 is MNHNY and CDR2 is SVGAGI (reference sequence). J was trimmed by 0 bases and V by 5 bases; bases with no gene match: 7. The CDR3 is made up of 16 amino acids. The CDR3 coding sequence is TGTGCCAGCAGTAAACCGTCTAGCGGGAGCACAGATACGCAGTATTTT. It codes for CASSKPSSGSTDTQYF.

Points on this clone: In the same sample, other DNA sequences code for this CDR3. This chain joins TRBV30 and TRBJ2-5; D is perhaps TRBD2 (6 bases). CDR1 is GTSNPN, CDR2 SVGIG, per germline (reference sequence). This CDR3 has 13 amino acids. Between the trimmed V and J ends, which lost 0 bases and 5 bases, there was a span of 10 bases. In DNA form, the CDR3 reads TGTGCCTGGAGTGTACTAGGGAGGGAGACCCAGTACTTC. Amino acids: CAWSVLGRETQYF.

The J gene is TRBJ1-6, the V gene TRBV7-9, with D unclear. Trimming removed 1 base from V and 0 bases from J, with 13 bases in between. The CDR3 totals 18 residues. From germline, CDR1 is SEHNR and CDR2 FQNEAQ (reference sequence). This CDR3 is CASSLDNVEFSYNSPLHF. The CDR3 nucleotides are TGTGCCAGCAGCTTAGATAATGTGGAGTTCTCCTATAATTCACCCCTCCACTTT. The entire variable domain, with the rest obtained from reference TRBV7-9 and TRBJ1-6, is as follows: DTGVSQNPRHKITKRGQNVTFRCDPISEHNRLYWYRQTLGQGPEFLTYFQNEAQLEKSRLLSDRFSAERPKGSFSTLEIQRTEQGDSAMYLCASSLDNVEFSYNSPLHFGNGTRLTVT.

The chain joins TRBV5-4 to TRBJ1-1; D perhaps matches TRBD1 (6 bases). CDR1 is SGHNT and CDR2 is YYREEE in the germline V gene (reference sequence). The CDR3 consists of 15 residues. Deletions cut 4 bases from V and 1 base from J, with 14 bases between. This CDR3 is CASSITGFGNTEAFF. The CDR3 DNA follows: TGTGCCAGCAGCATCACAGGGTTTGGGAACACTGAAGCTTTCTTT.

This clone was counted a few times. V gene TRBV7-2 combines with J gene TRBJ1-2; D unresolved. The V gene lost 2 bases and the J gene lost 0 bases, with 10 bases spanning the gap. CDR1 SGHTA and CDR2 FQGNSA come from the germline V gene. The CDR3 runs 15 residues. The CDR3 bases are TGTGCCAGCAGCTTAATAGGCGTTCCTAACTATGGCTACACCTTC. This translates into CASSLIGVPNYGYTF.

The chain joins TRBV5-4 to TRBJ1-2; 8 bases agree with TRBD1. Losses at the gene ends were 3 bases for V and 4 bases for J; bases not matched to a gene: 8. This CDR3 is built from 15 residues. Germline CDR1 and CDR2: SGHNT and YYREEE (reference sequence). The CDR3 loop reads CASSYGRDRTYGYTF. DNA for the CDR3: TGTGCCAGCAGCTACGGCCGGGACAGGACCTATGGCTACACCTTC.

This sequence joins TRBV5-6 and TRBJ1-6; D uncertain. The CDR3 extends over 13 amino acids. V lost 1 base and J 7 bases, leaving 6 bases between the germline ends. Germline V gives CDR1 SGHDT, CDR2 YYEEEE. CDR3 sequence: CASSLWTNSPLHF. CDR3 in DNA: TGTGCCAGCAGCTTGTGGACCAATTCACCCCTCCACTTT.

This chain joins TRBV2 and TRBJ2-5; D remains unclear. Germline V gene sequence: CDR1 SNHLY, CDR2 FYNNEI. V shed 2 bases and J shed 5 bases, with 9 bases lying between them. The CDR3 extends over 13 amino acids. The CDR3 DNA follows: TGTGCCAGCAGTGAATTGGCCGGGGAGACCCAGTACTTC. It is translated as CASSELAGETQYF.